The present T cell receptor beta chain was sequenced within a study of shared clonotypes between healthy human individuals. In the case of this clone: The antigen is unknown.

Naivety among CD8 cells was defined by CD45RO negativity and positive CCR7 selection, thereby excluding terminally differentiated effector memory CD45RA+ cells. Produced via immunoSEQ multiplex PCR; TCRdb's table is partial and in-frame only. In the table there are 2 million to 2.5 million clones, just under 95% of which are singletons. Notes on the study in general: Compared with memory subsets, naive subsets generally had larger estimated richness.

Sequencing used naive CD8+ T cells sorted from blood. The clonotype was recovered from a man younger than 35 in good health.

The CDR3 loop reads CSVEEGGGWEQYF. The CDR3 DNA reads as TGCAGCGTTGAAGAAGGAGGGGGCTGGGAGCAGTACTTC. The chain uses TRBV29-1 and TRBJ2-7, with D tentatively TRBD1 (7 bases). CDR3 size: 13 residues. Germline lookup yields CDR1 SQVTM and CDR2 ANQGSEA. The V end was cut by 0 bases, the J end by 7 bases, with 13 bases between.